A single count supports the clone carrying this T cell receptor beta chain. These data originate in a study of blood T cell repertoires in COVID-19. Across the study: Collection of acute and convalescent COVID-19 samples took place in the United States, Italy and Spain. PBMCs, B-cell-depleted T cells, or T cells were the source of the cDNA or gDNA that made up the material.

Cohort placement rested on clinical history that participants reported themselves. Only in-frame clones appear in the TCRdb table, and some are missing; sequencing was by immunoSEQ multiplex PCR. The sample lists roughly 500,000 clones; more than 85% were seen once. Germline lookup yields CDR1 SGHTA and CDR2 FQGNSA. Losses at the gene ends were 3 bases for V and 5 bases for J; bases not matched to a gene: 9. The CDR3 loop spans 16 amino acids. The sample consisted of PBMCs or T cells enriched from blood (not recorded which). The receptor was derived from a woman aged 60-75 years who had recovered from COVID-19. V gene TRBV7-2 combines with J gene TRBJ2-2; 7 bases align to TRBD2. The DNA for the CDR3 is TGTGCCAGCAGCTTGAGAGGTTGGGAGGGTACCGGGGAGCTGTTTTTT. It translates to CASSLRGWEGTGELFF.